One sample yielded the 25 T cell receptor beta chains listed below, sequenced in a study of T cells after yellow fever vaccination. TCRdb re-called the 5' RACE reads with MiXCR, one entry per CDR3 protein. The sample lists 610,000 or so distinct CDR3 sequences, 10% to 15% occurring once. The specimen was PBMCs, collected on the day of the yellow fever booster vaccination. The source of these receptors is a man aged 30 to 39 who received the YFV17D yellow fever vaccine.

V and J are TRBV20-1 and TRBJ1-3, with 7 bases that match TRBD1. Germline lookup yields CDR1 DFQATT and CDR2 SNEGSKA (reference sequence). The CDR3 spans 14 residues. After removal of 6 bases from V and 3 bases from J, the junction contained 8 bases not matched to a gene. The DNA of the CDR3 is TGCAGTGCAGCTGCCGGGACAGTTGGAAACACCATATATTTT. It encodes CSAAAGTVGNTIYF.

The sample holds a few counts of this clonotype. The V gene is TRBV7-9, the J gene TRBJ1-2; a weak D match, TRBD1 (6 bases). The CDR3 is made up of 15 amino acids. Germline CDR1 is SEHNR and CDR2 is FQNEAQ (reference sequence). Deletions cut 4 bases from V and 3 bases from J, with 15 bases between. CDR3 in DNA: TGTGCCAGCAGCTCGAACCCGGGACACTACTATGGCTACACCTTC. This translates into CASSSNPGHYYGYTF. The full variable domain, with the rest looked up from reference TRBV7-9 and TRBJ1-2, is DTGVSQNPRHKITKRGQNVTFRCDPISEHNRLYWYRQTLGQGPEFLTYFQNEAQLEKSRLLSDRFSAERPKGSFSTLEIQRTEQGDSAMYLCASSSNPGHYYGYTFGSGTRLTVV.

This clonotype was found a few times. The rearrangement links TRBV25-1 to TRBJ1-1; D unclear. CDR3 length equals 14 residues. Germline lookup yields CDR1 MGHDK and CDR2 SYGVNS. Trimming removed 1 base from V and 2 bases from J, with 8 bases in between. The CDR3 loop reads CASSEFLGNTEAFF. The CDR3 DNA reads TGTGCCAGCAGTGAATTCCTTGGTAACACTGAAGCTTTCTTT.

This clonotype was observed a few times. The chain employs TRBV2 and TRBJ2-1; D not resolved. The germline gives CDR1 SNHLY, CDR2 FYNNEI. Trimming took off 4 bases at V and 6 bases at J, with 10 bases between the two ends. The CDR3 consists of 13 residues. CDR3 DNA: TGTGCCAGCAGTGCACGACAAACCAATGAGCAGTTCTTC. It encodes CASSARQTNEQFF.

This clonotype was counted at least ten times. The genes are TRBV7-9 and TRBJ1-1, with D possibly being TRBD1 (6 bases). Germline V gene lookup returns CDR1 SEHNR and CDR2 FQNEAQ (reference sequence). V lost 4 bases and J 7 bases, leaving 13 bases between the germline ends. The CDR3 has 13 residues. For the CDR3, the DNA is TGTGCCAGCAGCTCAGAAACAGGGTATGAAGCTTTCTTT. The encoded protein is CASSSETGYEAFF. Variable domain in full (rest from reference TRBV7-9 and TRBJ1-1): DTGVSQNPRHKITKRGQNVTFRCDPISEHNRLYWYRQTLGQGPEFLTYFQNEAQLEKSRLLSDRFSAERPKGSFSTLEIQRTEQGDSAMYLCASSSETGYEAFFGQGTRLTVV.

The rearrangement links TRBV4-2 to TRBJ2-5; TRBD2 is a possible D gene (6 bases). CDR3 length equals 11 residues. V lost 3 bases and J lost 7, with 6 bases in between. Germline assignment: CDR1 LGHNA and CDR2 YNFKEQ. CDR3 loop: CASSQEGTQYF. As DNA, the CDR3 is TGTGCCAGCAGCCAGGAGGGGACCCAGTACTTC.

This clonotype was seen at least ten times. The gene calls are TRBV20-1 and TRBJ2-6; D gene unclear. The germline V gene encodes CDR1 DFQATT and CDR2 SNEGSKA (reference sequence). The ends were cut back, 0 bases at V and 4 bases at J, with 7 bases in the middle. The CDR3 totals 14 residues. In DNA, the CDR3 is TGCAGTGCTAGAGATTTCGCGGGGGCCAACGTCCTGACTTTC. This gives the protein CSARDFAGANVLTF.

This clonotype was counted between two and nine times. The chain has TRBV9 and TRBJ2-1; TRBD2 is a possible D gene (5 bases). CDR3 length: 14 amino acids. V lost 0 bases, J lost 3 bases, and 7 bases lay in between. Per germline, CDR1 SGDLS and CDR2 YYNGEE. The CDR3 nucleotides are TGTGCCAGCAGCGTAGGTAGCGTCTACAATGAGCAGTTCTTC. Encoded protein: CASSVGSVYNEQFF.

V usage is TRBV12-3 or TRBV12-4 and J usage is TRBJ2-7; 16 bases align to TRBD2. This CDR3 is built from 16 residues. V was clipped by 5 bases and J by 2 bases; unmatched bases: 3. CDR3 sequence (DNA): TGTGCCAGCAGTAGGGGACTAGCGGGAGGGCCCTACGAGCAGTACTTC. This codes for CASSRGLAGGPYEQYF.

This chain uses TRBV4-2 with TRBJ1-5, with D possibly matching TRBD1 (6 bases). The V gene's germline CDR1 is LGHNA and CDR2 YNFKEQ. The CDR3 totals 15 residues. The V and J ends lost 1 base and 5 bases respectively, with 12 bases between them. CDR3 sequence reads: CASSQAGQVDQPQHF. The CDR3 DNA reads TGTGCCAGCAGCCAAGCGGGACAAGTCGATCAGCCCCAGCATTTT.

This clonotype was recorded at least ten times. This rearrangement joins TRBV7-8 to TRBJ2-2; possible D gene TRBD2, 5 bases. The CDR3 covers 16 residues. V lost 5 bases to trimming and J lost 1 base, with 14 bases between them. Per the germline V gene, CDR1 is SGHVS and CDR2 is FQNEAQ. DNA of the CDR3: TGTGCCAGCAGCCGTCTGGCGGGTGTGAACACCGGGGAGCTGTTTTTT. This translates into CASSRLAGVNTGELFF.

The chain joins TRBV4-3 to TRBJ2-5; D possibly corresponds to TRBD1 (6 bases). The CDR3 totals 15 residues. Germline CDR1 is LGHNA and CDR2 is YSLEER. V lost 1 base to trimming and J lost 5 bases, with 14 bases between them. The CDR3 sequence: CASSQVGGMAETQYF. CDR3 bases: TGCGCCAGCAGCCAAGTAGGGGGTATGGCGGAGACCCAGTACTTC.

V usage is TRBV5-1 and J usage is TRBJ2-1; 13 bases map to TRBD2. The CDR3 spans 15 residues. V dropped 3 bases and J dropped 5; count of bases not matched to a gene: 2. CDR1 is SGHRS, CDR2 YFSETQ, per germline. The DNA of the CDR3 is TGCGCCAGCAGCTCGGGACTAGCGGGAAACAATGAGCAGTTCTTC. It yields the protein CASSSGLAGNNEQFF.

This chain connects TRBV11-2 to TRBJ1-1; D is perhaps TRBD1 (6 bases). V lost 2 bases, J lost 0 bases, and 10 bases lay in between. Germline-derived CDR1 and CDR2 are SGHAT and FQNNGV. CDR3 length equals 15 residues. The CDR3 coding sequence is TGTGCCAGCAGCTTACCCAGGGGCTTGAACACTGAAGCTTTCTTT. Its translation: CASSLPRGLNTEAFF.

This clonotype showed up just a few times. The chain recombines TRBV10-3 with TRBJ2-7; D uncertain. The length of the CDR3 is 14 residues. With 2 bases removed from V and 1 base from J, the gap between germline ends came to 9 bases. CDR1 ENHRY and CDR2 SYGVKD come from the germline V gene. CDR3 protein: CAISEPRVSYEQYF. The CDR3 region has the DNA TGTGCCATCAGTGAGCCCCGGGTATCCTACGAGCAGTACTTC.

The chain links TRBV4-3 to TRBJ2-5, with 10 bases aligning to TRBD1. The CDR3 spans 14 residues. Trimming took 3 bases from V and 7 from J; bases not matched to a gene: 5. In germline, CDR1 is LGHNA, CDR2 YSLEER. The CDR3 sequence is CASSQRQGAGTQYF. CDR3 nucleotides: TGCGCCAGCAGCCAGAGACAGGGGGCAGGGACCCAGTACTTC.

This clonotype was detected only a few times. The gene calls are TRBV11-2 and TRBJ2-1, with a weak D call TRBD2 (5 bases). V gave up 1 base and J gave up 9 bases, with 16 bases separating them. The CDR3 covers 15 residues. The germline gives CDR1 SGHAT, CDR2 FQNNGV. The CDR3 spells CASSLAALAVGEQFF. CDR3 nucleotides: TGTGCCAGCAGCTTAGCAGCTCTAGCAGTCGGTGAGCAGTTCTTC.

The chain carries TRBV5-6 and TRBJ2-2; D remains unclear. Germline assignment: CDR1 SGHDT and CDR2 YYEEEE. The V gene lost 4 bases and the J gene lost 4 bases, with 8 bases spanning the gap. The CDR3 consists of 13 residues. The CDR3 reads CASSPPVTGELFF. The CDR3 DNA sequence: TGTGCCAGCAGCCCCCCGGTCACCGGGGAGCTGTTTTTT.

This clonotype was counted at least ten times. The gene calls are TRBV6-2 or TRBV6-3 and TRBJ2-1; 7 nucleotides agree with TRBD1. Trimming removed 6 bases from V and 5 bases from J; junction bases left unmatched: 10. The CDR3 has 15 amino acids. Germline V CDR1 and CDR2: MNHEY, SVGEGT. CDR3 coding DNA: TGTGCCAGCAGCCCCCAGGGACAGAAGAACAATGAGCAGTTCTTC. Translating it yields CASSPQGQKNNEQFF.

This clonotype was counted only a few times. The rearrangement links TRBV7-6 to TRBJ2-7; 14 bases map to TRBD2. The V gene end was trimmed by 5 bases and the J gene end by 5 bases; junction bases not matched to a gene: 26. There are 22 residues in the CDR3. Germline CDR1 is SGHVS and CDR2 is FNYEAQ. The CDR3 bases are TGTGCCAGCAGCCCGATCCGGGACAGGGATCGTTTTGGGACTAGCGGGAGTGACGAGCAGTACTTC. Translating gives CASSPIRDRDRFGTSGSDEQYF. The full variable domain, completed using reference TRBV7-6 and TRBJ2-7, is GAGVSQSPRYKVTKRGQDVALRCDPISGHVSLYWYRQALGQGPEFLTYFNYEAQQDKSGLPNDRFSAERPEGSISTLTIQRTEQRDSAMYRCASSPIRDRDRFGTSGSDEQYFGPGTRLTVT.

The CDR3 DNA follows: TGCAGTGCTAGTATACGCAGGGGGGAGACCCAGTACTTC. Protein: CSASIRRGETQYF. The chain carries TRBV20-1 and TRBJ2-5; 7 bases are shared with TRBD1. The CDR3 consists of 13 residues. In germline, CDR1 is DFQATT, CDR2 SNEGSKA (reference sequence). With V trimmed by 3 bases and J by 5 bases, 6 bases remained unmatched.

CDR3 in amino acids: CTSSLRDYPLNEQFF. The CDR3 DNA reads TGCACCAGCAGCCTCCGGGACTACCCGTTGAATGAGCAGTTCTTC. V and J are TRBV1 and TRBJ2-1; the table's TRBD2 call for D was not verified on the DNA. TRBV1 is termed a pseudogene. The CDR3 contains 15 residues.

This clonotype was seen many times. This sequence joins TRBV11-2 and TRBJ2-1, with 8 bases aligning to TRBD2. Germline CDR1 and CDR2: SGHAT and FQNNGV. This CDR3 has 16 residues. V shed 3 bases, J shed 7 bases, and the junction held 11 bases outside the gene matches. The CDR3 is CASSFGPAGEGNEQFF. The CDR3 coding sequence is TGTGCCAGCAGCTTTGGCCCAGCGGGAGAGGGAAATGAGCAGTTCTTC.

This clonotype was detected a few times. V gene TRBV10-3 combines with J gene TRBJ1-4; D is undetermined. This CDR3 has 13 residues. The V gene lost 2 bases and the J gene lost 3 bases, with 4 bases spanning the gap. Germline CDR1 is ENHRY and CDR2 is SYGVKD. The CDR3 DNA is TGTGCCATCAGTGAGGGCCCTAATGAAAAACTGTTTTTT. Translated: CAISEGPNEKLFF.

This clonotype has at least ten counts. V gene TRBV15 combines with J gene TRBJ2-3; 9 nucleotides line up with TRBD2. The CDR3 sequence is 17 residues long. From germline, CDR1 is LNHNV and CDR2 YYDKDF (reference sequence). V lost 0 bases and J lost 5; bases outside the gene matches: 9. The CDR3 loop reads CATSRDAAGGPLDTQYF. The CDR3 bases are TGTGCCACCAGCAGAGATGCGGCGGGAGGGCCATTAGATACGCAGTATTTT. Drawing the rest from reference TRBV15 and TRBJ2-3, the complete variable domain is DAMVIQNPRYQVTQFGKPVTLSCSQTLNHNVMYWYQQKSSQAPKLLFHYYDKDFNNEADTPDNFQSRRPNTSFCFLDIRSPGLGDTAMYLCATSRDAAGGPLDTQYFGPGTRLTVL.